This T cell receptor (beta chain) was sequenced for a study of immune reconstitution after stem cell transplant in scleroderma (dated by TCRdb to about 2017). Relative to its sample, this clonotype is medium-sized (0.01 to 0.1%). Its specific antigen is unknown. No qualities accompany the bases; no much larger clone lies one base away. Deletion took 5 bases off V and 14 bases off J, with a span of 16 bases between the germline ends. The CDR3, cysteine through phenylalanine, is 13 amino acids long. The CDR3 DNA has 39 bases and is translated from base 1. The germline V gene specifies MNHEY as CDR1 and SVGAGI as CDR2. Receptor libraries were prepared by RT-PCR. The sequencing machine was an Illumina MiSeq. TCRdb redid the processing of the public reads, applying fastp at Q25 and MiXCR, and retained in-frame beta chains. All rows with the same CDR3 protein become a single entry with the most common DNA and genes. The sample has about 4,000 distinct CDR3 sequences on record, around 6% of them singletons. The biggest ten clones account for roughly 15% of the sample.

This sample was obtained before or after autologous hematopoietic stem cell transplantation (not recorded which). The sequence was obtained from a female donor with systemic sclerosis. Donor details come from another sample of the same person, matched by shared clones. The rearrangement combines TRBV6-5 with TRBJ1-6, and perhaps TRBD1 as D gene, on 5 matching bases. The sequence in DNA is TGTGCCAGCAGTCGCGCCCCTAAGGACACCCTCCACTTT. Translated, this is CASSRAPKDTLHF.